The text below deals with one T cell receptor (beta chain). In the original analysis: Amplified reference gene primers provided the basis for estimating nucleated cell counts. This table comes from immunoSEQ multiplex PCR, and its TCRdb copy is limited to in-frame clones, with some not included. V, J and clone size reflect that table, while D and trimming were determined from the DNA. There are about 170,000 clones in the sample; around 85% occur only once, and approximately 7% lies in the top ten. This sample stems from a study of blood T cell repertoires in COVID-19. V lost 5 bases, J lost 6 bases, and 6 bases lay in between. CDR1 is WNHNN and CDR2 is SYGVQD in the germline V gene (reference sequence). The CDR3 contains 11 residues.

The receptor's source is an older man with COVID-19, enrolled during active disease. The rearrangement links TRBV10-1 to TRBJ2-3; D unclear. Sample: peripheral blood. CDR3 protein: CASSSADTQYF. CDR3 in DNA: TGCGCCAGCAGTAGTGCGGATACGCAGTATTTT.